This T cell receptor (beta chain) came from a study of technical replicates of blood from a handful of donors (dated by TCRdb to about 2017). The method behind the library was the immunoSEQ multiplex PCR assay. Here the immuneACCESS table is served through TCRdb, limited to in-frame sequences with V and J called. Missing clones are a known gap in these copies; in checked studies unresolved V genes cover under half, and the rest lacks a known reason. This sample gives roughly 60,000 clones in total; more than 85% of them show up just once. The ten largest clones capture about 4.6% of the sample. The germline V gene supplies CDR1 SNHLY and CDR2 FYNNEI. Measured from the cysteine to the phenylalanine, the CDR3 is 14 residues long. Of the read, only the CDR3 DNA is kept; its 42 bases are in frame from base 1. Trimmed from V: 8 bases; trimmed from J: 1 base; junction bases lacking a gene match: 5. Remarks on this clone: Its antigen remains unidentified. Per-base qualities were not stored, and no clone one base away is much larger.

The sequenced sample consisted of PBMCs. This clonotype originated in a human donor in good health. Some clones in this sample may be carry-over from other donors' samples. The sequence joins TRBV2 to TRBJ2-3; 8 bases in the junction line up with TRBD2. In nucleotides, the sequence is TGTGCCAGCTTATATAGCGGGGGCACAGATACGCAGTATTTT. This is translated as CASLYSGGTDTQYF. The full variable domain, completed from the reference TRBV2 and TRBJ2-3 proteins outside the CDR3, reads EPEVTQTPSHQVTQMGQEVILRCVPISNHLYFYWYRQILGQKVEFLVSFYNNEISEKSEIFDDQFSVERPDGSNFTLKIRSTKLEDSAMYFCASLYSGGTDTQYFGPGTRLTVL.